These 27 T cell receptor beta chains originate from one sample sequenced in a study of beta chain features in type 1 diabetes. Overall study findings and caveats: Among all four CD4+ subsets, Type 1 diabetes patients had TCRB CDR3s that were moderately but significantly shorter.

Sequencing targeted expressed TCRB transcripts, as all isolated RNA had been reverse transcribed. Method: immunoSEQ multiplex PCR; TCRdb's copy keeps in-frame clones and lacks some. The repertoire holds roughly 260,000 clones, around 21% seen once, with roughly 0.028% in the top ten. Their specific antigens are unknown. Sequencing used naive CD4+ T cells from blood. The receptors derive from a woman aged 40 to 50 with type 1 diabetes.

V is TRBV7-2 and J is TRBJ2-5, with unresolved D. This CDR3 is 12 amino acids long. Germline V gene sequence: CDR1 SGHTA, CDR2 FQGNSA. The CDR3 spells CVSSETQETQYF. The CDR3 DNA reads TGTGTGAGCAGCGAAACACAAGAGACCCAGTACTTC.

There are a few counts of this clone. The chain couples TRBV28 to TRBJ2-7; TRBD1 matches 7 bases. From germline, CDR1 is MDHEN and CDR2 SYDVKM. The CDR3 consists of 12 residues. V shed 2 bases and J 6 bases; nucleotides not matched to a gene: 1. The CDR3 loop is CASSLRGLEQYF. In DNA form, the CDR3 reads TGTGCCAGCAGTTTAAGGGGGCTCGAGCAGTACTTC.

V and J are TRBV9 and TRBJ1-2, with D possibly being TRBD1 (5 bases). V lost 3 bases and J 4 bases, leaving 13 bases between the germline ends. This CDR3 has 14 amino acids. CDR1 and CDR2 (germline): SGDLS, YYNGEE. CDR3 nucleotides: TGTGCCAGCAGCGACCAGGGTAATGGCTATGGCTACACCTTC. Protein product: CASSDQGNGYGYTF.

The table lists this clone with a few counts. This chain joins TRBV19 and TRBJ1-2; D is unclear. Trimming took 3 bases from V and 2 from J, leaving 13 bases between them. There are 15 residues in the CDR3. Germline V gene lookup returns CDR1 LNHDA and CDR2 SQIVND (reference sequence). This chain's CDR3 is CASSMSSGVNYGYTF. The CDR3 DNA follows: TGTGCCAGTAGTATGTCTTCCGGGGTCAACTATGGCTACACCTTC.

The rearrangement joins TRBV9 to TRBJ1-2; tentatively, D is TRBD1 (5 bases). The germline gives CDR1 SGDLS, CDR2 YYNGEE. The CDR3 runs 13 residues. Deletions cut 4 bases from V and 7 bases from J, with 14 bases between. CDR3 protein: CASSLGGDVGYTF. CDR3 DNA sequence: TGTGCCAGCAGCCTTGGAGGGGATGTTGGCTACACCTTC.

The rearrangement joins TRBV4-3 to TRBJ1-5; D gene ambiguous. The length of the CDR3 is 15 residues. Trimming stripped 1 base from V and 2 bases from J, with 9 bases between. Germline values: CDR1 LGHNA, CDR2 YSLEER. CDR3: CASSQGFEGNQPQHF. The CDR3 nucleotides read TGCGCCAGCAGCCAAGGATTTGAGGGCAATCAGCCCCAGCATTTT.

This chain connects TRBV23-1 to TRBJ2-5; D remains unclear. TRBV23-1 qualifies as an ORF whose function is uncertain. The CDR3 extends over 15 amino acids. With 3 bases removed from V and 6 bases from J, the gap between germline ends came to 17 bases. The CDR3 is CASSHLGEKRKTQYF. The CDR3 DNA follows: TGCGCCAGCAGTCACCTCGGAGAGAAGAGAAAGACCCAGTACTTC.

The rearrangement links TRBV23-1 to TRBJ1-5; perhaps TRBD1 as D (6 bases). TRBV23-1 is flagged as an ORF with uncertain function. V was cut by 0 bases and J by 8 bases, with 20 bases left in between. The CDR3 runs to 17 residues. The CDR3 reads CASSQSGYQGKRKPQHF. In DNA form, the CDR3 reads TGCGCCAGCAGTCAATCAGGATACCAGGGGAAGCGTAAGCCCCAGCATTTT.

As to this clone: The same CDR3 can be traced to other DNA sequences in this sample. The chain carries TRBV7-3 and TRBJ1-2; 9 bases align to TRBD1. In germline, CDR1 is SGHTA, CDR2 FQGTGA. CDR3 size: 13 residues. After removal of 5 bases from V and 5 bases from J, the junction contained 3 bases not matched to a gene. In nucleotides, the CDR3 is TGTGCCAGCAGCCCGGGACAGGGATATGGCTACACCTTC. Protein product: CASSPGQGYGYTF.

This clone was seen only a few times. The chain recombines TRBV7-9 with TRBJ1-1; D not resolved. V was pared by 5 bases and J by 1 base, with 11 bases between. Germline CDR1 and CDR2: SEHNR and FQNEAQ (reference sequence). This CDR3 has 14 amino acids. CDR3 DNA: TGTGCCAGCAGCCCCGGCGGGCAGAACACTGAAGCTTTCTTT. Protein: CASSPGGQNTEAFF. Combining the CDR3 with reference TRBV7-9 and TRBJ1-1 gives the whole variable domain DTGVSQNPRHKITKRGQNVTFRCDPISEHNRLYWYRQTLGQGPEFLTYFQNEAQLEKSRLLSDRFSAERPKGSFSTLEIQRTEQGDSAMYLCASSPGGQNTEAFFGQGTRLTVV.

V is TRBV7-9 and J is TRBJ1-2; 8 bases are a match to TRBD1. This CDR3 has 13 residues. V gave up 5 bases and J gave up 8 bases; unmatched junction bases: 7. Germline V CDR1 and CDR2: SEHNR, FQNEAQ (reference sequence). CDR3: CASSRTGNLGYTF. For the CDR3, the DNA is TGTGCCAGCAGCCGGACAGGGAACTTGGGCTACACCTTC.

This chain links TRBV30 with TRBJ2-2; tentative D call: TRBD1 (6 bases). The CDR3 has 14 amino acids. Trimming removed 2 bases at V and 1 base at J, with 8 bases between. Germline V lookup: CDR1 GTSNPN, CDR2 SVGIG (reference sequence). The CDR3 nucleotides read TGTGCCTGGAGTTGGGACATGAACACCGGGGAGCTGTTTTTT. It translates to CAWSWDMNTGELFF.

This clone has only a few counts. The CDR3 DNA is TGTGCCATCAAGGGGTTTCCGGAGACCCAGTACTTC. Translating gives CAIKGFPETQYF. V usage is TRBV6-1 and J usage is TRBJ2-5; maybe TRBD1 (5 bases). The CDR3 covers 12 residues. CDR1 is MNHNS, CDR2 SASEGT, per germline. Trimming removed 10 bases from V and 5 bases from J, with 14 bases in between.

This chain joins TRBV30 and TRBJ2-3, with D tentatively TRBD2 (5 bases). Trimming removed 2 bases from V and 2 bases from J, with 11 bases in between. CDR1 is GTSNPN, CDR2 SVGIG, per germline (reference sequence). This CDR3 has 14 amino acids. The CDR3 bases are TGTGCCTGGAGTATGCTAGCCCTCACAGATACGCAGTATTTT. Translation: CAWSMLALTDTQYF.

This clone was picked up a small number of times. This chain joins TRBV11-1 and TRBJ1-2; 10 bases fit TRBD1. This CDR3 has 14 amino acids. Germline lookup yields CDR1 SGHAT and CDR2 FQDESV (reference sequence). V shed 5 bases and J 4 bases; nucleotides not matched to a gene: 4. The CDR3, as DNA: TGTGCCAGCAGCCCTTGGACAGGGGGCTATGGCTACACCTTC. Its protein product is CASSPWTGGYGYTF.

This clone turned up a few times. The V and J genes are TRBV5-6 and TRBJ2-5; TRBD1 agrees at 8 bases. Germline CDR1 and CDR2: SGHDT and YYEEEE. This CDR3 is 16 amino acids long. The V and J ends lost 4 bases and 2 bases, in that order; junction bases with no gene match: 10. DNA of the CDR3: TGTGCCAGCAGCCGCATGGACAGGGCCGTACAAGAGACCCAGTACTTC. Its protein is CASSRMDRAVQETQYF.

This clone was counted only a few times. The chain couples TRBV4-3 to TRBJ1-4; 9 nucleotides agree with TRBD1. This CDR3 region has 14 residues. V shed 5 bases, J shed 6 bases, and the junction held 4 bases outside the gene matches. CDR1 LGHNA and CDR2 YSLEER come from the germline V gene. DNA for the CDR3: TGCGCCAGCAGCTCGGGACAGGGAGATGAAAAACTGTTTTTT. Amino acid sequence: CASSSGQGDEKLFF.

J is TRBJ2-5 and V is TRBV9, with 7 positions matching TRBD1. The assigned J gene may be wrong: the sequence end matches TRBJ2-7 better. The CDR3 extends over 14 amino acids. Germline CDR1 is SGDLS and CDR2 is YYNGEE. The CDR3 reads CASSATGQRNEQYF. The CDR3 nucleotides read TGTGCCAGCAGCGCGACAGGGCAAAGGAACGAGCAGTACTTC.

The chain joins TRBV19 to TRBJ2-5; tentative D call: TRBD2 (6 bases). In germline, CDR1 is LNHDA, CDR2 SQIVND (reference sequence). With 3 bases removed from V and 2 bases from J, the gap between germline ends came to 16 bases. The CDR3 is 16 amino acids. CDR3 coding DNA: TGTGCCAGTAGTATGGGGCGGGGAATGGGGCAAGAGACCCAGTACTTC. Its translation is CASSMGRGMGQETQYF.

This chain connects TRBV29-1 to TRBJ2-5; TRBD2 is a possible D gene (5 bases). The CDR3 contains 13 residues. Germline loops: CDR1 SQVTM, CDR2 ANQGSEA. Trimming cost V 5 bases and J 5 bases, with 15 bases left between them. CDR3 protein: CSVSSTRGETQYF. In DNA form, the CDR3 reads TGCAGCGTTAGTTCGACCCGCGGGGAGACCCAGTACTTC.

The rearrangement uses TRBV19 and TRBJ1-6; 7 bases map to TRBD1. The CDR3 has 14 amino acids. V shed 3 bases and J 8 bases; nucleotides not matched to a gene: 4. Germline assignment: CDR1 LNHDA and CDR2 SQIVND (reference sequence). CDR3 DNA sequence: TGTGCCAGTAGTATGGGCAGGGGGGATTCACCCCTCCACTTT. Translating gives CASSMGRGDSPLHF.

In its sample, this clone was seen a few times. This rearrangement joins TRBV5-1 to TRBJ2-1, with D perhaps matching TRBD2 (5 bases). The CDR3 is 17 residues long. Germline V gives CDR1 SGHRS, CDR2 YFSETQ. The V end lost 0 bases, the J end lost 5 bases, and 18 bases lay between the germline ends. The CDR3 here is CASSLVAQHWRHNEQFF. DNA for the CDR3: TGCGCCAGCAGCTTGGTGGCCCAGCATTGGAGGCACAATGAGCAGTTCTTC.

This clone was found a few times. This chain uses TRBV7-9 with TRBJ1-2, with D uncertain. The CDR3 runs to 14 residues. CDR1 is SEHNR, CDR2 FQNEAQ, per germline (reference sequence). Between the trimmed V and J ends, which lost 1 base and 4 bases, there was a span of 10 bases. The CDR3 reads CASSLDVAAYGYTF. CDR3 coding DNA: TGTGCCAGCAGCTTAGACGTGGCGGCCTATGGCTACACCTTC.

This clone was picked up a small number of times. The chain is built from TRBV9 and TRBJ2-3; D ambiguous. The ends were cut back, 3 bases at V and 0 bases at J, with 11 bases in the middle. CDR1 SGDLS and CDR2 YYNGEE come from the germline V gene. The length of the CDR3 is 15 residues. CDR3 region: CASSASVSSTDTQYF. The CDR3 DNA sequence: TGTGCCAGCAGCGCGTCGGTTTCTAGCACAGATACGCAGTATTTT.

This rearrangement joins TRBV7-2 to TRBJ2-3; 7 nucleotides align to TRBD1. J was trimmed by 5 bases and V by 2 bases; bases with no gene match: 4. The CDR3 length is 14 residues. Germline V gives CDR1 SGHTA, CDR2 FQGNSA. The CDR3 loop reads CASSLRTGGDTQYF. CDR3 coding DNA: TGTGCCAGCAGCTTACGGACAGGTGGAGATACGCAGTATTTT.

The chain has TRBV7-8 and TRBJ1-1, with D perhaps matching TRBD1 (5 bases). Germline-derived CDR1 and CDR2 are SGHVS and FQNEAQ. The CDR3 runs to 12 residues. Trimming pared 5 bases from V and 6 bases from J, leaving 10 bases between. CDR3 DNA: TGTGCCAGCAGCGCTCAGGGTGCTGAAGCTTTCTTT. This encodes CASSAQGAEAFF.

This chain uses TRBV7-2 with TRBJ2-5; 7 bases agree with TRBD2. From germline, CDR1 is SGHTA and CDR2 FQGNSA. V lost 5 bases to trimming and J lost 5 bases; unmatched junction nucleotides: 5. This CDR3 is built from 13 residues. The CDR3: CASSLWEGETQYF. The CDR3 DNA reads TGTGCCAGCAGCCTGTGGGAGGGGGAGACCCAGTACTTC.